These 21 T cell receptor beta chains share one sample of origin, sequenced in a study of regulatory T cells in long-lasting Graves disease. Library construction for TCR beta used iRepertoire HTBI primers and Arm-PCR of CDR3 regions. TCRdb fed the multiplex PCR reads into MiXCR, producing one record per CDR3 protein. Here the sample spans fewer than 550,000 distinct CDR3 sequences, about a fifth being singletons. Regarding time point: persistent/refractory GD, antithyroid drugs over 5 years with positive TRAb. From PBMCs, RNA was extracted and then used to make the TCR library. The sample here was peripheral blood mononuclear cells (PBMCs), taken when the disease was refractory, from a patient treated with antithyroid drugs. The receptor source for this set is a female donor with Graves disease.

This clonotype was observed many times. The chain recombines TRBV5-1 with TRBJ2-7; D is possibly TRBD1 (6 bases). The length of the CDR3 is 13 residues. Germline loops: CDR1 SGHRS, CDR2 YFSETQ. V was clipped by 5 bases and J by 2 bases, with 11 bases between them. The CDR3 nucleotides read TGCGCCAGCAGGCAAGGGGGACCCTACGAGCAGTACTTC. Translating it yields CASRQGGPYEQYF.

The chain combines TRBV7-9 with TRBJ2-5, with 11 bases that match TRBD2. The trim removed 3 bases at V and 3 bases at J, leaving 0 bases unmatched. The CDR3 consists of 14 residues. Per the germline V gene, CDR1 is SEHNR and CDR2 is FQNEAQ (reference sequence). The CDR3 spells CASSLTSGEETQYF. The DNA of the CDR3 is TGTGCCAGCAGCTTGACTAGCGGGGAAGAGACCCAGTACTTC.

The chain is built from TRBV30 and TRBJ1-1; unclear D gene. The V and J ends lost 2 bases and 5 bases respectively, with 6 bases between them. The germline V gene encodes CDR1 GTSNPN and CDR2 SVGIG (reference sequence). CDR3 length: 11 amino acids. CDR3 in DNA: TGTGCCTGGAGTAGGGTGACTGAAGCTTTCTTT. Translation gives CAWSRVTEAFF.

V is TRBV7-8 and J is TRBJ2-2; TRBD1 matches 8 bases. The length of the CDR3 is 17 residues. Germline V gene data show CDR1 as SGHVS and CDR2 as FQNEAQ. V shed 5 bases, J shed 3 bases, and the junction held 11 bases outside the gene matches. CDR3 in DNA: TGTGCCAGCAGCAGACCCCGACAGGGGCCGGACACCGGGGAGCTGTTTTTT. Protein sequence: CASSRPRQGPDTGELFF.

This clonotype was seen many times. CDR3 in amino acids: CASSLQGAVSGELFF. Here the CDR3 DNA reads TGCGCCAGCAGCCTACAGGGGGCAGTGTCCGGGGAGCTGTTTTTT. The chain links TRBV5-1 to TRBJ2-2; 9 bases are shared with TRBD1. The CDR3 is 15 amino acids. The germline gives CDR1 SGHRS, CDR2 YFSETQ. J gave up 6 bases and V 4 bases, and 7 bases lay outside the gene matches.

This clonotype was observed a handful of times. This sequence joins TRBV27 and TRBJ1-2, with D unclear. CDR1 is MNHEY, CDR2 SMNVEV, per germline (reference sequence). This CDR3 region has 13 residues. The V gene lost 3 bases and the J gene lost 0 bases, with 5 bases spanning the gap. The CDR3 protein is CASSFSTNYGYTF. In DNA form, the CDR3 reads TGTGCCAGCAGTTTTTCTACTAACTATGGCTACACCTTC.

This clonotype was observed many times. The V gene is TRBV7-2, the J gene TRBJ2-7; D gene ambiguous. Trimming took off 1 base at V and 0 bases at J, with 10 bases between the two ends. The length of the CDR3 is 15 residues. Germline values: CDR1 SGHTA, CDR2 FQGNSA. The CDR3 region is CASSLGPSSSYEQYF. CDR3 bases: TGTGCCAGCAGCTTAGGACCCAGTAGCTCCTACGAGCAGTACTTC.

The chain uses TRBV4-1 and TRBJ1-5, with a weak D call TRBD1 (6 bases). Germline V CDR1 and CDR2: MGHRA, YSYEKL. V shed 2 bases and J shed 6 bases, with 11 bases lying between them. The CDR3 consists of 14 residues. The CDR3, as DNA: TGCGCCAGCAGCCAAACAGGGTTTGGTCAGCCCCAGCATTTT. This translates into CASSQTGFGQPQHF.

This clonotype was detected a few times. The chain combines TRBV27 with TRBJ2-7; possible D gene TRBD2, 5 bases. The CDR3 runs 13 residues. CDR1 is MNHEY, CDR2 SMNVEV, per germline (reference sequence). Trimming pared 3 bases from V and 3 bases from J, leaving 9 bases between. CDR3 sequence (DNA): TGTGCCAGCAGTTTTGAGGGCCACTACGAGCAGTACTTC. Protein product: CASSFEGHYEQYF.

CDR3 region: CAWSVTGGYTF. CDR3 in DNA: TGTGCCTGGAGTGTAACGGGGGGCTACACCTTC. The gene calls are TRBV30 and TRBJ1-2; no definite D call. CDR1 is GTSNPN and CDR2 is SVGIG in the germline V gene (reference sequence). This CDR3 contains 11 residues. V lost 0 bases and J 8 bases, leaving 7 bases between the germline ends. The full variable domain, with the rest looked up from reference TRBV30 and TRBJ1-2, is SQTIHQWPATLVQPVGSPLSLECTVEGTSNPNLYWYRQAAGRGLQLLFYSVGIGQISSEVPQNLSASRPQDRQFILSSKKLLLSDSGFYLCAWSVTGGYTFGSGTRLTVV.

This clonotype was seen at least ten times. V gene TRBV7-8 combines with J gene TRBJ1-1, with D hard to call. The CDR3 loop spans 11 amino acids. Germline lookup yields CDR1 SGHVS and CDR2 FQNEAQ. The V and J ends lost 1 base and 11 bases respectively, with 8 bases between them. CDR3 protein: CASSLGSGAFF. The CDR3 DNA reads as TGTGCCAGCAGCTTAGGGAGTGGGGCTTTCTTT.

This clonotype was picked up many times. This rearrangement joins TRBV6-2 or TRBV6-3 to TRBJ1-1, with TRBD1 as a possible D gene (5 bases). V shed 5 bases and J shed 3 bases, with 7 bases lying between them. CDR1 is MNHEY, CDR2 SVGEGT, per germline. The CDR3 spans 12 residues. This CDR3 reads CASSQGYTEAFF. CDR3 in DNA: TGTGCCAGCAGTCAGGGTTACACTGAAGCTTTCTTT.

To note about this clonotype: The junction differs from germline at one of its ends, possibly a read error. This chain connects TRBV7-6 to TRBJ1-1; 7 positions match TRBD1. The CDR3 covers 19 residues. From germline, CDR1 is SGHVS and CDR2 FNYEAQ. CDR3 amino acids: CAGSPVIRWDSQGDTEAFF. CDR3 DNA: TGTGCCGGCAGCCCAGTTATACGCTGGGACAGCCAGGGGGACACTGAAGCTTTCTTT.

Many counts were recorded for this clonotype. The chain links TRBV28 to TRBJ2-6; the match to TRBD2 covers 9 bases. Germline CDR1 and CDR2: MDHEN and SYDVKM. The V and J ends lost 5 bases and 0 bases, in that order; junction bases with no gene match: 11. This CDR3 comprises 19 residues. Here the CDR3 DNA reads TGTGCCAGCAGTCCCCGTCTTCGCGGGAGGGCCTCTGGGGCCAACGTCCTGACTTTC. It encodes CASSPRLRGRASGANVLTF.

The table lists this clonotype with a few counts. The chain employs TRBV11-2 and TRBJ2-6; D gene unclear. Germline CDR1 is SGHAT and CDR2 is FQNNGV. The CDR3 length is 16 residues. V gave up 5 bases and J gave up 4 bases, with 15 bases separating them. Here the CDR3 DNA reads TGTGCCAGCAGCCCTTCATCCTGGGGAGGGGCCAACGTCCTGACTTTC. It encodes CASSPSSWGGANVLTF.

This clonotype occurred a few times. This could be a read error, since a much larger clone is one nucleotide away. The chain couples TRBV28 to TRBJ1-1, with 7 nucleotides matching TRBD1. The CDR3 extends over 16 amino acids. CDR1 MDHEN and CDR2 SYDVKM come from the germline V gene. The CDR3 sequence: CASSLWEGQLNTEVFF. CDR3 in DNA: TGTGCCAGCAGTTTATGGGAGGGACAGCTGAACACTGAAGTTTTCTTT.

This clonotype has at least ten counts. The genes are TRBV20-1 and TRBJ2-7, with TRBD2 matching over 11 bases. CDR3 length equals 14 residues. Germline CDR1 DFQATT, CDR2 SNEGSKA (reference sequence). With 5 bases clipped from V and 2 bases from J, the junction kept 5 bases outside the gene matches. DNA of the CDR3: TGCAGTGCTTCAGGGACTAGCGGAGCCTACGAGCAGTACTTC. Amino acids: CSASGTSGAYEQYF.

The rearrangement joins TRBV7-6 to TRBJ1-3, with D possibly TRBD1 on 5 matching bases. This CDR3 is built from 15 residues. The germline gives CDR1 SGHVS, CDR2 FNYEAQ. V was cut by 0 bases and J by 1 base, with 7 bases left in between. CDR3 loop: CASSLAAGSGNTIYF. CDR3 in DNA: TGTGCCAGCAGCTTAGCGGCAGGGTCTGGAAACACCATATATTTT.

The chain is built from TRBV20-1 and TRBJ1-1, with 8 positions matching TRBD1. Germline CDR1 reads DFQATT; CDR2 reads SNEGSKA (reference sequence). With 5 bases clipped from V and 1 base from J, the junction kept 9 bases outside the gene matches. The CDR3 runs 15 residues. The CDR3 loop reads CSAPRTGLRNTEAFF. CDR3 nucleotides: TGCAGTGCTCCTCGGACAGGGTTAAGGAACACTGAAGCTTTCTTT.

The rearrangement joins TRBV7-9 to TRBJ1-1; TRBD1 agrees at 10 bases. Germline assignment: CDR1 SEHNR and CDR2 FQNEAQ (reference sequence). Trimming at V came to 7 bases and at J to 3 bases, leaving 11 bases not matched to a gene. The CDR3 contains 16 residues. DNA of the CDR3: TGTGCCAGCACTCTTCGGGACAGGGGCTCGGACACTGAAGCTTTCTTT. Amino acid sequence: CASTLRDRGSDTEAFF.

This clonotype was counted only a few times. A read error may be the cause here, since a much bigger clone is one base away. The gene calls are TRBV28 and TRBJ1-1; D call uncertain. Trimming shortened V by 4 bases and J by 4 bases, and 10 bases separated the two germline ends. CDR1 is MDHEN and CDR2 is SYDVKM in the germline V gene. The CDR3 has 13 amino acids. In DNA, the CDR3 is TGTGCCAGCAGTTCCCTTCTAACCACTGAAGCTTTCTTT. Encoded protein: CASSSLLTTEAFF.